These T cell receptor beta chains were read from a single sample in a study of graft-versus-host responses after intestinal transplantation. What these receptors recognize is not known. TCRdb's copy holds only in-frame clones and misses some; the assay was immunoSEQ multiplex PCR. Here the sample spans about 110,000 clones, around 93% being singletons. The sequences come from unstimulated CD8+ T cells sorted from spleen or lymph node cells, collected before intestinal transplant. These receptors came from a human donor who received an intestinal transplant. The CDR3 runs from the conserved cysteine through the conserved F or W.

>TRBJ2-3|TRBV5-6
CASSLTVINTQYF
>TRBJ1-1|TRBV30
CAWSTGRNTEAFF
>TRBJ2-3|TRBV15
CATSTIGGATRDTQYF
>TRBJ2-5|TRBV5-1
CASSLTVQETQYF
>TRBJ2-1|TRBV19
CASSIVAFSYNEQFF
>TRBJ2-7|TRBV27
CASSFSQGLEQYF
>TRBJ2-1|TRBV11-2
CASSLRTSGSSYNEQFF
>TRBJ2-7|TRBV6-5
CASSHGTGSYEQYF
>TRBJ2-1|TRBV21-1
CASTRMGLPFF
>TRBJ2-5|TRBV30
CAWSWDRGWETQYF
>TRBJ1-2|TRBV28
CASNQGSSGYTF
>TRBJ2-7|TRBV5-1
CASSSRDTYEQYF
>TRBJ1-5|TRBV19
CASSPQPGGNQPQHF
>TRBJ1-1|TRBV5-4
CASSSIGGTTEAFF
>TRBJ2-3|TRBV14
CASSRMLAGGSDTQYF
>TRBJ2-7|TRBV4-1
CASSQDLGATYEQYF
>TRBJ2-1|TRBV4-2
CASSQDGWGNEQFF
>TRBJ2-1|TRBV4-2
CASSPTPSGSSYNEQFF
>TRBJ1-5|TRBV5-4
CASSTRGQGSNQPQHF
>TRBJ2-7|TRBV19
CASSPSGSMGYEQYF
>TRBJ2-3|TRBV7-9
CASSGEVAVGSHGTDTQYF